Each of the 25 T cell receptor beta chains below was sequenced from the same sample in a study of blood T cell repertoires in COVID-19. Profiled with immunoSEQ multiplex PCR; TCRdb holds only in-frame clones, not every one. Of roughly 100,000 clones listed, roughly four fifths are singletons. The sequencing sample was made of peripheral blood. The receptor set was obtained from a man in his 60s with acute or convalescent COVID-19.

A few counts support this clone. The V gene is TRBV11-2, the J gene TRBJ1-1; 7 bases map to TRBD1. This CDR3 contains 13 residues. V lost 5 bases, J lost 4 bases, and 4 bases stayed unmatched. Germline V gene data show CDR1 as SGHAT and CDR2 as FQNNGV. CDR3 DNA sequence: TGTGCCAGCAGCACCGGGACAGCCACTGAAGCTTTCTTT. Its protein product is CASSTGTATEAFF.

The chain combines TRBV30 with TRBJ2-7; D gene unclear. Germline V CDR1 and CDR2: GTSNPN, SVGIG (reference sequence). CDR3 size: 14 residues. V was pared by 0 bases and J by 6 bases, with 15 bases between. The CDR3 reads CAWSVGPYGSEQYF. The CDR3 DNA reads as TGTGCCTGGAGTGTGGGTCCCTACGGGTCCGAGCAGTACTTC.

This clone has only a few counts. V and J are TRBV19 and TRBJ1-6, with TRBD1 matching over 8 bases. Germline V CDR1 and CDR2: LNHDA, SQIVND (reference sequence). After removal of 10 bases from V and 13 bases from J, the junction contained 18 bases not matched to a gene. This CDR3 has 15 residues. CDR3: CATAPSGGEYGPLHF. The CDR3 coding sequence is TGTGCCACCGCCCCCTCAGGGGGCGAGTATGGGCCCCTCCACTTT.

The V and J genes are TRBV11-2 and TRBJ2-3; 9 nucleotides agree with TRBD1. This CDR3 comprises 14 residues. Germline CDR1 and CDR2: SGHAT and FQNNGV. V lost 5 bases and J lost 5; bases outside the gene matches: 5. The CDR3 coding sequence is TGTGCCAGCAGCGAACAGGGGGCATTAGATACGCAGTATTTT. It specifies CASSEQGALDTQYF.

The chain links TRBV7-3 to TRBJ2-5, with a weak D call TRBD1 (5 bases). Germline CDR1 SGHTA, CDR2 FQGTGA. The CDR3 spans 13 residues. Trimming removed 0 bases from V and 7 bases from J, with 9 bases in between. DNA for the CDR3: TGTGCCAGCAGCTTAACGGGGCCCGGGACCCAGTACTTC. Translation gives CASSLTGPGTQYF.

Here the CDR3 DNA reads TGTGCCAGCAGCCCCGACAGGCCTTATAATTCACCCCTCCACTTT. It codes for CASSPDRPYNSPLHF. This chain uses TRBV7-2 with TRBJ1-6, with D possibly matching TRBD1 (6 bases). The V gene lost 5 bases and the J gene lost 4 bases, with 12 bases spanning the gap. The CDR3 is 15 amino acids. Germline-derived CDR1 and CDR2 are SGHTA and FQGNSA.

This clone is a singleton in its sample. DNA of the CDR3: TGTGCCAGCAGTTACACCCGGGACAGGGGATATAGCAATCAGCCCCAGCATTTT. This sequence encodes CASSYTRDRGYSNQPQHF. The chain is built from TRBV6-2 or TRBV6-3 and TRBJ1-5; 10 positions match TRBD1. Germline-derived CDR1 and CDR2 are MNHEY and SVGEGT. V shed 2 bases, J shed 0 bases, and the junction held 7 bases outside the gene matches. CDR3 length equals 18 residues.

J is TRBJ1-1 and V is TRBV18; D may be TRBD1 (5 bases). Trimming pared 6 bases from V and 1 base from J, leaving 9 bases between. This CDR3 is 13 amino acids long. Germline-derived CDR1 and CDR2 are KGHSH and LQKENI. CDR3 sequence: CASSDSPNTEAFF. CDR3 sequence (DNA): TGTGCCAGCTCTGACAGTCCGAACACTGAAGCTTTCTTT.

The CDR3 nucleotides read TGTGCCAGCTCTCTTACAGGGGGCTACGAGCAGTACTTC. Amino acid sequence: CASSLTGGYEQYF. This chain links TRBV18 with TRBJ2-7, with TRBD1 identical over 8 bases. The CDR3 extends over 13 amino acids. The germline V gene has CDR1 KGHSH and CDR2 LQKENI. V gave up 6 bases and J gave up 3 bases; unmatched junction bases: 4.

The rearrangement joins TRBV18 to TRBJ2-1; no clear D. Deletions cut 3 bases from V and 2 bases from J, with 8 bases between. This CDR3 is 14 amino acids long. Looked up from germline, CDR1 is KGHSH and CDR2 is LQKENI. The CDR3 region has the DNA TGTGCCAGCTCACCCGACACCACCTACAATGAGCAGTTCTTC. Amino acids: CASSPDTTYNEQFF.

The chain recombines TRBV18 with TRBJ1-2; weak D call: TRBD1 (6 bases). V was cut by 3 bases and J by 8 bases, with 16 bases left in between. The V gene's germline CDR1 is KGHSH and CDR2 LQKENI. The CDR3 covers 14 residues. The CDR3 reads CASSPTGQFLGYTF. The CDR3 DNA follows: TGTGCCAGCTCACCCACTGGACAGTTCTTAGGCTACACCTTC.

The chain links TRBV24-1 to TRBJ1-5, with D maybe TRBD1 (5 bases). There are 14 residues in the CDR3. CDR1 KGHDR and CDR2 SFDVKD come from the germline V gene. Trimming took off 5 bases at V and 4 bases at J, with 11 bases between the two ends. CDR3 region: CATSGTGPNQPQHF. The CDR3 nucleotides read TGTGCCACCAGTGGAACAGGACCAAATCAGCCCCAGCATTTT.

The chain joins TRBV13 to TRBJ1-2, with D perhaps TRBD1 (6 bases). The CDR3 length is 13 residues. V was pared by 0 bases and J by 5 bases, with 7 bases between. The germline gives CDR1 PRHDT, CDR2 FYEKMQ (reference sequence). The CDR3 is CASSLGDRYGYTF. The CDR3 region has the DNA TGTGCCAGCAGCTTAGGTGACAGGTATGGCTACACCTTC.

This rearrangement joins TRBV4-1 to TRBJ2-1; TRBD1 agrees at 10 bases. Looked up from germline, CDR1 is MGHRA and CDR2 is YSYEKL. CDR3 length: 14 amino acids. Losses at the gene ends were 3 bases for V and 14 bases for J; bases not matched to a gene: 10. CDR3 amino acids: CASSQDRGSGLKFF. The CDR3 DNA follows: TGCGCCAGCAGCCAGGACAGGGGGTCAGGTTTGAAGTTCTTC.

V gene TRBV5-1 combines with J gene TRBJ1-5, with 9 bases identical to TRBD1. The germline V gene encodes CDR1 SGHRS and CDR2 YFSETQ. V was pared by 4 bases and J by 2 bases, with 4 bases of the junction left unmatched. CDR3 size: 15 residues. For the CDR3, the DNA is TGCGCCAGCAGCCAGGGACAGGGAGGCAATCAGCCCCAGCATTTT. The encoded protein is CASSQGQGGNQPQHF. The variable domain in full, completed from reference TRBV5-1 and TRBJ1-5, reads KAGVTQTPRYLIKTRGQQVTLSCSPISGHRSVSWYQQTPGQGLQFLFEYFSETQRNKGNFPGRFSGRQFSNSRSEMNVSTLELGDSALYLCASSQGQGGNQPQHFGDGTRLSIL.

The V and J genes are TRBV25-1 and TRBJ1-1; 7 bases are a match to TRBD1. The CDR3 runs to 15 residues. The V gene's germline CDR1 is MGHDK and CDR2 SYGVNS. J gave up 1 base and V 2 bases, and 4 bases lay outside the gene matches. The CDR3 spells CASSEPGTANTEAFF. The CDR3 DNA reads as TGTGCCAGCAGTGAACCCGGGACAGCGAACACTGAAGCTTTCTTT.

This clone appeared a few times. CDR3 in DNA: TGTGCCAGCAGCTTGCGTCTAGCGGCATCCTACAATGAGCAGTTCTTC. This sequence encodes CASSLRLAASYNEQFF. The J gene is TRBJ2-1, the V gene TRBV5-4, with TRBD2 matching 7 bases. Germline lookup yields CDR1 SGHNT and CDR2 YYREEE (reference sequence). V lost 1 base to trimming and J lost 1 base; unmatched junction nucleotides: 5. The CDR3 loop spans 16 amino acids.

The CDR3 DNA follows: TGTGCCAGCAGCTTAAGCGACACGAACACTGAAGCTTTCTTT. Protein sequence: CASSLSDTNTEAFF. The gene calls are TRBV7-3 and TRBJ1-1; D remains ambiguous. V was trimmed by 1 base and J by 1 base, leaving 7 bases between them. The CDR3 length is 14 residues. Germline CDR1 is SGHTA and CDR2 is FQGTGA.

The V gene is TRBV5-6, the J gene TRBJ2-7, with 15 bases lining up with TRBD2. J gave up 4 bases and V 3 bases, and 11 bases lay outside the gene matches. This CDR3 has 18 amino acids. Germline V gene sequence: CDR1 SGHDT, CDR2 YYEEEE. CDR3 protein: CASSSLGTSGRKRYEQYF. CDR3 DNA: TGTGCCAGCAGCTCTTTAGGGACTAGCGGGAGGAAGCGGTACGAGCAGTACTTC.

The CDR3 region has the DNA TGTGCCAGCAGCCACAGGGGGGAAGAGACCCAGTACTTC. Encoded protein: CASSHRGEETQYF. The chain employs TRBV3-1 (or the pseudogene TRBV3-2) and TRBJ2-5, with a possible D match to TRBD1 (7 bases). The CDR3 runs 13 residues. Deletions cut 3 bases from V and 3 bases from J, with 8 bases between. Per germline, CDR1 LGHDT and CDR2 YNNKEL (reference sequence).

This chain uses TRBV2 with TRBJ1-6, with D unclear. Looked up from germline, CDR1 is SNHLY and CDR2 is FYNNEI. There are 14 residues in the CDR3. With 7 bases removed from V and 9 bases from J, the gap between germline ends came to 16 bases. CDR3 protein: CASNIGRTGSPLHF. The CDR3 DNA is TGTGCCAGCAATATAGGCAGAACGGGTTCACCCCTCCACTTT.

The chain's CDR3 is CASSYSRREDYEQYF. CDR3 nucleotides: TGTGCCAGCAGTTACTCGCGACGGGAGGACTACGAGCAGTACTTC. The genes are TRBV6-6 and TRBJ2-7, with TRBD2 matching over 7 bases. The junction had 5 bases not matched to a gene; V was cut back by 0 bases and J by 3 bases. Per the germline V gene, CDR1 is MNHNY and CDR2 is SVGAGI (reference sequence). The length of the CDR3 is 15 residues.

The V and J genes are TRBV7-3 and TRBJ2-6; D gene unclear. The germline V gene encodes CDR1 SGHTA and CDR2 FQGTGA. CDR3 length equals 17 residues. V dropped 5 bases and J dropped 1 base, with 15 bases sitting between them. The CDR3 protein is CASSITTGFSGANVLTF. In nucleotides, the CDR3 is TGTGCCAGCAGCATCACTACCGGGTTTTCTGGGGCCAACGTCCTGACTTTC.

Concerning this clone itself: Other DNA sequences in this specimen translate into the identical CDR3. V usage is TRBV7-9 and J usage is TRBJ2-5; 10 positions agree with TRBD2. This CDR3 region has 16 residues. Germline CDR1 and CDR2: SEHNR and FQNEAQ (reference sequence). Losses at the gene ends were 1 base for V and 2 bases for J; bases not matched to a gene: 4. CDR3 in amino acids: CASSLGTSGYQETQYF. The CDR3 region has the DNA TGTGCCAGCAGCTTAGGGACTAGCGGATATCAAGAGACCCAGTACTTC.

J is TRBJ1-1 and V is TRBV7-6; no definite D call. Between the trimmed V and J ends, which lost 1 base and 4 bases, there was a span of 13 bases. This CDR3 has 15 residues. Germline loops: CDR1 SGHVS, CDR2 FNYEAQ. The CDR3 coding sequence is TGTGCCAGCAGCTTAGTCGTCGGGGAGGGCACTGAAGCTTTCTTT. Its translation is CASSLVVGEGTEAFF.